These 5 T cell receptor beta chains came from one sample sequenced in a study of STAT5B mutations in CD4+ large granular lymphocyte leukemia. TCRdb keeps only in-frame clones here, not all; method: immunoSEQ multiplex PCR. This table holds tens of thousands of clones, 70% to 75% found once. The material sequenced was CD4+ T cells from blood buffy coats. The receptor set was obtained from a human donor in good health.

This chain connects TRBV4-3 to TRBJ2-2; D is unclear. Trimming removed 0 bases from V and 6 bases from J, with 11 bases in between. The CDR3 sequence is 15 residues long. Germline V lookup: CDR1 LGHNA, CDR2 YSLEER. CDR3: CASSQERGLPGELFF. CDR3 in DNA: TGCGCCAGCAGCCAAGAAAGAGGATTACCCGGGGAGCTGTTTTTT.

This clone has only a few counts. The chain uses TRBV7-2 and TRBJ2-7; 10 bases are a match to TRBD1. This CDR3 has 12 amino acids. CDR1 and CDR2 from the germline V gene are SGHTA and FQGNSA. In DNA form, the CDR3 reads TGTGCGACAGGGGGCTATGTCTACGAGCAGTACTTC. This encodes CATGGYVYEQYF.

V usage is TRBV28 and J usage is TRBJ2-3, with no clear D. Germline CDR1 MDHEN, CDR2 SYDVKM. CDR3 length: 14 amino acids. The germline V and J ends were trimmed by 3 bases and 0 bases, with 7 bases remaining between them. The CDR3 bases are TGTGCCAGCAGTTTGCCCTCAAGCACAGATACGCAGTATTTT. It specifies CASSLPSSTDTQYF. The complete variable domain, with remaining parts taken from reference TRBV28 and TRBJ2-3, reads DVKVTQSSRYLVKRTGEKVFLECVQDMDHENMFWYRQDPGLGLRLIYFSYDVKMKEKGDIPEGYSVSREKKERFSLILESASTNQTSMYLCASSLPSSTDTQYFGPGTRLTVL.

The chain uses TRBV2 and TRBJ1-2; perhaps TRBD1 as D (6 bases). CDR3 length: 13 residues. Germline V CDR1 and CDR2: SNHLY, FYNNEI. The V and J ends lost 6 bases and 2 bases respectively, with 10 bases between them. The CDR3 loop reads CASRDQGNYGYTF. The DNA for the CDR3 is TGTGCCAGCAGGGATCAGGGGAACTATGGCTACACCTTC.

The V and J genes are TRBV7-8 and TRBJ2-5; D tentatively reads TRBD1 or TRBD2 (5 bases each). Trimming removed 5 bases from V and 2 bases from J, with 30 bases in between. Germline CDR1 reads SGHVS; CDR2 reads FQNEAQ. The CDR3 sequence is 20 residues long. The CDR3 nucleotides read TGTGCCAGCAGCCCGATGACACGGGACGCACCCGTAGTCAATCAAGAGACCCAGTACTTC. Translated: CASSPMTRDAPVVNQETQYF.